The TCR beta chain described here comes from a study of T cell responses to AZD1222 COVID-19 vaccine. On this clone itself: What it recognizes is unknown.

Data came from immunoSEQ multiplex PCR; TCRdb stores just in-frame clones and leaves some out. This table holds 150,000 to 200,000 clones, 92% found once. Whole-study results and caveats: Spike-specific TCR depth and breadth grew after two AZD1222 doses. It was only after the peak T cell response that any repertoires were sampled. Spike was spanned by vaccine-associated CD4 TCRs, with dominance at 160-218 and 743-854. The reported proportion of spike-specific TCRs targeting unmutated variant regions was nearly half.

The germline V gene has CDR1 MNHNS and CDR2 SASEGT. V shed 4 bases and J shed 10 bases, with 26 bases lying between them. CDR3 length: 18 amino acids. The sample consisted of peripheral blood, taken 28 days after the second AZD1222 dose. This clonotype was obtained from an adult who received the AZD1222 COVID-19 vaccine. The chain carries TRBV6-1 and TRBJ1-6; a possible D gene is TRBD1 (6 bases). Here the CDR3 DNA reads TGTGCCAGCAGTGGAGCTCCACAGACAGGCGGCCGTAGATCACCCCTCCACTTT. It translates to CASSGAPQTGGRRSPLHF.